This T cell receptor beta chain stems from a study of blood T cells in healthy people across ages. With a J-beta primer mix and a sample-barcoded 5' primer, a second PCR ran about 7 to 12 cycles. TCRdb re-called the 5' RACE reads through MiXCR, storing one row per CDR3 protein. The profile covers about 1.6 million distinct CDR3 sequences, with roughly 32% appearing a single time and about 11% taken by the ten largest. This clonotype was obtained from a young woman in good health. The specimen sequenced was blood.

In DNA, the CDR3 is TGTGCCAGCAGCCCAGGGGACACGGGCAACACAGATACGCAGTATTTT. Translated, it gives CASSPGDTGNTDTQYF. The V and J genes are TRBV9 and TRBJ2-3, with a possible D match to TRBD1 (6 bases). Germline V CDR1 and CDR2: SGDLS, YYNGEE. With 4 bases removed from V and 2 bases from J, the gap between germline ends came to 17 bases. The CDR3 is 16 residues long. Full variable domain (rest looked up from reference TRBV9 and TRBJ2-3): DSGVTQTPKHLITATGQRVTLRCSPRSGDLSVYWYQQSLDQGLQFLIQYYNGEERAKGNILERFSAQQFPDLHSELNLSSLELGDSALYFCASSPGDTGNTDTQYFGPGTRLTVL.